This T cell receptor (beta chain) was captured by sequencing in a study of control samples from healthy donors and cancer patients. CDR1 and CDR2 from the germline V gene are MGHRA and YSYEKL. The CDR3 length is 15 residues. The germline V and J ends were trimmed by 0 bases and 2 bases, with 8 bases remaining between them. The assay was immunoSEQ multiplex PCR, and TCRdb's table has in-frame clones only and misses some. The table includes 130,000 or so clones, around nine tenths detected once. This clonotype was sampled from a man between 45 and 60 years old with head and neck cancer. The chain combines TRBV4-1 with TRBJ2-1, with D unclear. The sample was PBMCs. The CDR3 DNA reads TGCGCCAGCAGCCAAGAAGGAGCCCCCTACAATGAGCAGTTCTTC. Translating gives CASSQEGAPYNEQFF.